This note documents a single T cell receptor (beta chain) sequence. CDR1 MNHEY and CDR2 SVGAGI come from the germline V gene. This CDR3 contains 16 residues. Trimming left V 4 bases short and J 1 base short, with 16 bases between. This specimen belongs to a study of blood T cell repertoires in COVID-19. About the study: Samples taken during acute and convalescent COVID-19 were collected in the United States, Italy and Spain.

Per the authors' pipeline: Amplification of reference gene primers provided the estimated nucleated cell counts. Sequencing used immunoSEQ multiplex PCR; TCRdb keeps in-frame clones, though not all of them. V and J calls and clone size are as listed in that table; D and trimming were resolved from the DNA. Among roughly 250,000 clones, 80% to 90% were seen once, and the ten largest hold roughly 3.6%. Material for sequencing was peripheral blood. V is TRBV6-5 and J is TRBJ1-1; D is perhaps TRBD1 (6 bases). The receptor's source is a woman aged 40 to 50 with acute or convalescent COVID-19. CDR3: CASSSKKGGPNTEAFF. The CDR3 DNA is TGTGCCAGCAGTTCCAAGAAGGGGGGGCCGAACACTGAAGCTTTCTTT.